Shown below are 16 T cell receptor beta chains from a single sample sequenced in a study of blood T cell repertoires in COVID-19. Sequenced by immunoSEQ multiplex PCR; TCRdb stores in-frame clones only, minus some. The repertoire holds 250,000 to 350,000 clones, with 80% to 90% as singletons. Sequenced sample: PBMCs or T cells enriched from blood (not recorded which). These receptors all come from a woman aged 25 to 39 who had recovered from COVID-19.

The chain is built from TRBV5-1 and TRBJ2-2; the D gene is possibly TRBD2 (7 bases). Per the germline V gene, CDR1 is SGHRS and CDR2 is YFSETQ. V lost 4 bases and J 7 bases, leaving 17 bases between the germline ends. CDR3 length equals 15 residues. The CDR3 spells CASSPSTGRDGELFF. The CDR3 DNA follows: TGCGCCAGCAGCCCTAGTACAGGGAGGGACGGGGAGCTGTTTTTT. Looking up the rest from reference TRBV5-1 and TRBJ2-2 gives the full variable domain: KAGVTQTPRYLIKTRGQQVTLSCSPISGHRSVSWYQQTPGQGLQFLFEYFSETQRNKGNFPGRFSGRQFSNSRSEMNVSTLELGDSALYLCASSPSTGRDGELFFGEGSRLTVL.

This clone was observed a few times. V is TRBV5-1 and J is TRBJ1-3; D might be TRBD1 (5 bases). V shed 2 bases and J shed 0 bases, with 9 bases lying between them. The CDR3 is made up of 15 amino acids. Germline CDR1 and CDR2: SGHRS and YFSETQ. The CDR3 DNA follows: TGCGCCAGCAGCTTAACACAGGCCTCTGGAAACACCATATATTTT. It codes for CASSLTQASGNTIYF.

There are a few counts of this clone. The CDR3 DNA is TGCAGCGTTGATACAGGAGTATATGGCTACACCTTC. It yields the protein CSVDTGVYGYTF. The chain combines TRBV29-1 with TRBJ1-2, with D maybe TRBD1 (5 bases). CDR3 length equals 12 residues. Trimming cost V 3 bases and J 5 bases, with 10 bases left between them. Germline CDR1 is SQVTM and CDR2 is ANQGSEA.

The chain links TRBV28 to TRBJ1-1; TRBD1 matches 10 bases. Trimming cost V 6 bases and J 5 bases; bases outside gene matches: 9. Germline-derived CDR1 and CDR2 are MDHEN and SYDVKM. The CDR3 is made up of 15 amino acids. The CDR3 protein is CASRIQGQGRTEAFF. In DNA, the CDR3 is TGTGCCAGCAGGATTCAGGGACAGGGGCGAACTGAAGCTTTCTTT.

This chain joins TRBV6-2 or TRBV6-3 and TRBJ1-1; D is possibly TRBD1 (5 bases). CDR1 is MNHEY and CDR2 is SVGEGT in the germline V gene. The CDR3 sequence is 15 residues long. The V gene lost 5 bases and the J gene lost 5 bases, with 18 bases spanning the gap. The CDR3 region has the DNA TGTGCCAGCAGTCTTAATAGGGGTCGGTGGACTGAAGCTTTCTTT. Translated: CASSLNRGRWTEAFF.

The chain carries TRBV2 and TRBJ1-2, with 7 positions matching TRBD1. Germline assignment: CDR1 SNHLY and CDR2 FYNNEI. V gave up 7 bases and J gave up 4 bases; unmatched junction bases: 3. The length of the CDR3 is 12 residues. This CDR3 is CASTGTVYGYTF. The DNA for the CDR3 is TGTGCCAGCACGGGGACAGTCTATGGCTACACCTTC.

The rearrangement uses TRBV7-6 and TRBJ2-7; D is unclear. With 3 bases removed from V and 5 bases from J, the gap between germline ends came to 17 bases. The germline V gene encodes CDR1 SGHVS and CDR2 FNYEAQ. The CDR3 sequence is 15 residues long. CDR3 DNA: TGTGCCAGCAGCTTGACTCCACTCAAGCCTAACGAGCAGTACTTC. Residues: CASSLTPLKPNEQYF.

The chain uses TRBV19 and TRBJ2-5; tentatively, D is TRBD1 (6 bases). Germline V gives CDR1 LNHDA, CDR2 SQIVND (reference sequence). This CDR3 contains 14 residues. V lost 7 bases, J lost 4 bases, and 16 bases lay in between. The CDR3 bases are TGTGCCAGTACGGGGCAGGGGAGTGGAGAGACCCAGTACTTC. This codes for CASTGQGSGETQYF.

The genes are TRBV5-1 and TRBJ2-7, with 7 bases fitting TRBD1. The germline gives CDR1 SGHRS, CDR2 YFSETQ. The ends lost 3 bases at V and 3 bases at J; junction bases unmatched: 6. This CDR3 is 14 amino acids long. This chain's CDR3 is CASSSTGNGYEQYF. The CDR3 nucleotides are TGCGCCAGCAGCTCGACAGGGAATGGCTACGAGCAGTACTTC.

The chain has TRBV12-3 or TRBV12-4 and TRBJ2-7; no clear D gene. V lost 8 bases to trimming and J lost 0 bases, with 8 bases between them. The CDR3 runs 12 residues. This CDR3 is CASCRSSYEQYF. In DNA form, the CDR3 reads TGTGCCAGCTGCCGGAGCTCCTACGAGCAGTACTTC.

The chain joins TRBV7-2 to TRBJ1-1; 7 positions agree with TRBD1. V was pared by 2 bases and J by 11 bases, with 14 bases of the junction left unmatched. The CDR3 is 15 amino acids. Germline CDR1 SGHTA, CDR2 FQGNSA. CDR3 protein: CASSLYEGADEGAFF. CDR3 DNA sequence: TGTGCCAGCAGCTTATACGAGGGGGCCGATGAAGGGGCTTTCTTT.

The table lists this clone with a count of one. The chain recombines TRBV5-4 with TRBJ1-2, with D unresolved. This CDR3 region has 15 residues. The V gene lost 1 base and the J gene lost 7 bases, with 17 bases spanning the gap. CDR1 and CDR2 from the germline V gene are SGHNT and YYREEE (reference sequence). CDR3 DNA: TGTGCCAGCAGCTTGAAGACTGATTTTCCTAGTGGCTACACCTTC. This encodes CASSLKTDFPSGYTF.

The J gene is TRBJ1-1, the V gene TRBV7-9, with D unclear. There are 11 residues in the CDR3. Germline loops: CDR1 SEHNR, CDR2 FQNEAQ (reference sequence). Trimming removed 6 bases at V and 2 bases at J, with 4 bases between. CDR3 sequence reads: CASSSNTEAFF. The CDR3 region has the DNA TGTGCCAGCAGTTCTAACACTGAAGCTTTCTTT.

V and J are TRBV9 and TRBJ2-2; D is undetermined. Trimming removed 3 bases from V and 8 bases from J, with 8 bases in between. CDR1 and CDR2 from the germline V gene are SGDLS and YYNGEE. The CDR3 is made up of 12 amino acids. The CDR3 region is CASSEGAGELFF. In DNA, the CDR3 is TGTGCCAGCAGCGAAGGAGCGGGGGAGCTGTTTTTT.

CDR3 sequence (DNA): TGTGCCAGCAGTGGTACTAGCGGGGGCCCTGTTTACACAGATACGCAGTATTTT. Its protein product is CASSGTSGGPVYTDTQYF. The J gene is TRBJ2-3, the V gene TRBV6-1; 11 nucleotides align to TRBD2. The CDR3 is 18 residues long. V was pared by 4 bases and J by 2 bases, with 11 bases of the junction left unmatched. The germline V gene encodes CDR1 MNHNS and CDR2 SASEGT.

The chain joins TRBV9 to TRBJ2-3; 8 bases align to TRBD1. The germline V gene has CDR1 SGDLS and CDR2 YYNGEE. This CDR3 is 15 amino acids long. J lost 0 bases, V lost 6 bases, and 6 bases had no gene match. The CDR3 loop reads CASTLQGASTDTQYF. Written as DNA, the CDR3 is TGTGCCAGCACACTCCAGGGGGCAAGCACAGATACGCAGTATTTT.